The 21 T cell receptor beta chains listed next were all sequenced from one sample in a study of T cell responses to AZD1222 COVID-19 vaccine (dated by TCRdb to the early 2020s). The library was generated by the immunoSEQ multiplex PCR assay. This immuneACCESS table, as held by TCRdb, lists in-frame sequences with V and J called but not all clones. Of the missing ones, under half trace to an unresolved V gene in checked studies; the others have no known cause. The sample yields over 140,000 clones; roughly 92% were counted once. The ten largest clonotypes hold approximately 4.7% of the sample. The time point label, read with the paper, signifies: baseline before first vaccination. The specimen comprised peripheral blood, sampled on day 0 of AZD1222 vaccination. The source is an adult in good health.

The rearrangement uses TRBV7-9 and TRBJ2-7, with D tentatively TRBD1 or TRBD2 (5 bases each). V was shortened by 0 bases and J by 4 bases, with 10 bases between the two germline ends. Germline V gene lookup returns CDR1 SEHNR and CDR2 FQNEAQ (reference sequence). The CDR3 spans 14 residues. The CDR3 sequence is CASSLAGTGYEQYF. CDR3 sequence (DNA): TGTGCCAGCAGCTTAGCCGGGACGGGATACGAGCAGTACTTC.

The chain couples TRBV5-1 to TRBJ1-1; D is possibly TRBD1 (6 bases). Germline-derived CDR1 and CDR2 are SGHRS and YFSETQ. Trimming pared 0 bases from V and 1 base from J, leaving 19 bases between. This CDR3 has 18 amino acids. The CDR3 nucleotides read TGCGCCAGCAGCTTGGCGCCCACGGGGGGCAGGCGGAACACTGAAGCTTTCTTT. It is translated as CASSLAPTGGRRNTEAFF.

This rearrangement joins TRBV5-1 to TRBJ1-4; 7 nucleotides align to TRBD1. Looked up from germline, CDR1 is SGHRS and CDR2 is YFSETQ. The CDR3 loop spans 15 amino acids. V shed 4 bases and J 8 bases; nucleotides not matched to a gene: 11. CDR3 sequence: CASSRQGGAEEKLFF. The DNA for the CDR3 is TGCGCCAGCAGCAGACAGGGAGGAGCAGAAGAAAAACTGTTTTTT.

The chain carries TRBV2 and TRBJ1-4; D remains unclear. The CDR3 consists of 11 residues. Germline V gives CDR1 SNHLY, CDR2 FYNNEI. Between the trimmed V and J ends, which lost 6 bases and 15 bases, there was a span of 14 bases. This chain's CDR3 is CASRDDAMVFF. CDR3 bases: TGTGCCAGCAGGGACGATGCCATGGTGTTTTTT.

The V gene is TRBV3-1 (or the pseudogene TRBV3-2), the J gene TRBJ2-6; TRBD1 matches 8 bases. The germline V gene has CDR1 LGHDT and CDR2 YNNKEL (reference sequence). Losses at the gene ends were 3 bases for V and 0 bases for J; bases not matched to a gene: 4. The CDR3 contains 17 residues. The CDR3 DNA is TGTGCCAGCAGCCACAGACAGGGGAGCTCTGGGGCCAACGTCCTGACTTTC. Protein product: CASSHRQGSSGANVLTF.

V gene TRBV11-2 combines with J gene TRBJ1-6; D possibly corresponds to TRBD1 (5 bases). Trimming removed 2 bases at V and 10 bases at J, with 12 bases between. The CDR3 spans 14 residues. The germline gives CDR1 SGHAT, CDR2 FQNNGV. CDR3 residues: CASSLMTGESPLHF. The CDR3 nucleotides read TGTGCCAGCAGCTTAATGACGGGGGAGTCACCCCTCCACTTT. Based on the CDR3 plus reference TRBV11-2 and TRBJ1-6, the full variable domain is EAGVAQSPRYKIIEKRQSVAFWCNPISGHATLYWYQQILGQGPKLLIQFQNNGVVDDSQLPKDRFSAERLKGVDSTLKIQPAKLEDSAVYLCASSLMTGESPLHFGNGTRLTVT.

The J gene is TRBJ1-2, the V gene TRBV7-2, with 12 nucleotides matching TRBD1. Unmatched junction bases numbered 7, after V lost 4 bases and J lost 7 bases. This CDR3 comprises 15 residues. Germline CDR1 and CDR2: SGHTA and FQGNSA. The chain's CDR3 is CASSSMGQGAAGYTF. The CDR3 DNA reads as TGTGCCAGCAGCTCAATGGGACAGGGGGCAGCTGGCTACACCTTC.

The chain uses TRBV29-1 and TRBJ2-5, with D tentatively TRBD1 (6 bases). The germline gives CDR1 SQVTM, CDR2 ANQGSEA. The CDR3 runs 13 residues. The germline V and J ends were trimmed by 7 bases and 4 bases, with 16 bases remaining between them. The DNA for the CDR3 is TGCAGCGCCGATTACAGGGCCGTAGAGACCCAGTACTTC. Its translation is CSADYRAVETQYF.

This clone was counted a single time. CDR3 in DNA: TGTGCCACCAGTGATCCTCGGGCTAGCACAGATACGCAGTATTTT. This translates into CATSDPRASTDTQYF. V gene TRBV24-1 combines with J gene TRBJ2-3; no firm D call. Trimming removed 3 bases from V and 0 bases from J, with 9 bases in between. The length of the CDR3 is 15 residues. In germline, CDR1 is KGHDR, CDR2 SFDVKD.

The CDR3 loop is CASSHQGIGEKLFF. In nucleotides, the CDR3 is TGCGCCAGCAGCCATCAAGGGATTGGCGAAAAACTGTTTTTT. V is TRBV4-1 and J is TRBJ1-4; no firm D call. In germline, CDR1 is MGHRA, CDR2 YSYEKL. CDR3 size: 14 residues. V lost 3 bases and J 8 bases, leaving 13 bases between the germline ends.

V is TRBV9 and J is TRBJ2-5; unclear D gene. Trimming took off 3 bases at V and 1 base at J, with 13 bases between the two ends. CDR3 length: 15 amino acids. Germline assignment: CDR1 SGDLS and CDR2 YYNGEE. The CDR3 bases are TGTGCCAGCAGCGGACGAGACGGATTCCAAGAGACCCAGTACTTC. Translated: CASSGRDGFQETQYF.

The V and J genes are TRBV7-8 and TRBJ2-5; 7 bases are shared with TRBD1. Germline loops: CDR1 SGHVS, CDR2 FQNEAQ. Unmatched junction bases numbered 5, after V lost 2 bases and J lost 5 bases. The CDR3 extends over 14 amino acids. The CDR3 reads CASSLSTGVETQYF. For the CDR3, the DNA is TGTGCCAGCAGCTTAAGTACAGGGGTTGAGACCCAGTACTTC.

The chain recombines TRBV24-1 with TRBJ2-3; a possible D gene is TRBD2 (7 bases). V shed 0 bases and J shed 0 bases, with 18 bases lying between them. The CDR3 covers 19 residues. Germline CDR1 KGHDR, CDR2 SFDVKD. The CDR3 nucleotides read TGTGCCACCAGTGATTTGGGGACAACCGGGACTAAAAGCACAGATACGCAGTATTTT. Translation gives CATSDLGTTGTKSTDTQYF.

J is TRBJ2-7 and V is TRBV9, with D unresolved. The CDR3 runs to 16 residues. Looked up from germline, CDR1 is SGDLS and CDR2 is YYNGEE. Trimming left V 3 bases short and J 0 bases short, with 16 bases between. CDR3 DNA sequence: TGTGCCAGCAGCGGTCCGGAGCCAAGGAGCTCCTACGAGCAGTACTTC. Its protein product is CASSGPEPRSSYEQYF.

The CDR3 spells CASSPLGLAGGSYEQYF. The CDR3 DNA sequence: TGTGCCAGCAGCCCCCTGGGACTAGCGGGGGGCTCCTACGAGCAGTACTTC. V is TRBV5-4 and J is TRBJ2-7; the match to TRBD2 covers 15 bases. V lost 4 bases to trimming and J lost 0 bases; unmatched junction nucleotides: 5. The V gene's germline CDR1 is SGHNT and CDR2 YYREEE (reference sequence). This CDR3 has 17 amino acids.

The genes are TRBV14 and TRBJ1-2; D may be TRBD1 (5 bases). The CDR3 sequence is 14 residues long. Trimming shortened V by 4 bases and J by 4 bases, and 13 bases separated the two germline ends. Germline CDR1 SGHDN, CDR2 FVKESK. CDR3 coding DNA: TGTGCCAGCAGCCCACAAAGAGGGACCTATGGCTACACCTTC. Translation gives CASSPQRGTYGYTF.

The chain recombines TRBV3-1 (or the pseudogene TRBV3-2) with TRBJ1-5; D is unresolved. Germline V CDR1 and CDR2: LGHDT, YNNKEL (reference sequence). The CDR3 loop spans 13 amino acids. V lost 0 bases and J 0 bases, leaving 0 bases between the germline ends. The CDR3, as DNA: TGTGCCAGCAGCCAAGATAGCAATCAGCCCCAGCATTTT. Residues: CASSQDSNQPQHF.

The genes are TRBV28 and TRBJ1-1; a possible D gene is TRBD1 (6 bases). V was trimmed by 5 bases and J by 2 bases, leaving 15 bases between them. The CDR3 totals 15 residues. Germline loops: CDR1 MDHEN, CDR2 SYDVKM. The CDR3 DNA is TGTGCCAGCAGTCCATTCGCAGGGGACAACACTGAAGCTTTCTTT. Its translation is CASSPFAGDNTEAFF.

This sequence joins TRBV29-1 and TRBJ2-3; D remains ambiguous. With 4 bases removed from V and 2 bases from J, the gap between germline ends came to 16 bases. CDR1 and CDR2 from the germline V gene are SQVTM and ANQGSEA. CDR3 length: 15 residues. CDR3 nucleotide sequence: TGCAGCGTTGGGATCCGGGCCCTACCCACAGATACGCAGTATTTT. As protein: CSVGIRALPTDTQYF.

V is TRBV2 and J is TRBJ1-2; 10 positions match TRBD1. Germline CDR1 and CDR2: SNHLY and FYNNEI. The trim removed 8 bases at V and 2 bases at J, leaving 2 bases unmatched. The CDR3 is 13 residues long. CDR3 residues: CASWGQGNYGYTF. The CDR3 DNA follows: TGTGCCAGCTGGGGACAGGGGAACTATGGCTACACCTTC. The full variable domain, with the rest looked up from reference TRBV2 and TRBJ1-2, is EPEVTQTPSHQVTQMGQEVILRCVPISNHLYFYWYRQILGQKVEFLVSFYNNEISEKSEIFDDQFSVERPDGSNFTLKIRSTKLEDSAMYFCASWGQGNYGYTFGSGTRLTVV.

The chain is built from TRBV14 and TRBJ2-5, with TRBD2 matching 10 bases. Trimming removed 3 bases from V and 1 base from J; junction bases left unmatched: 5. The length of the CDR3 is 16 residues. Germline assignment: CDR1 SGHDN and CDR2 FVKESK. The CDR3 DNA follows: TGTGCCAGCAGCCACGGGATAGCGGGAGGCCAAGAGACCCAGTACTTC. This codes for CASSHGIAGGQETQYF.